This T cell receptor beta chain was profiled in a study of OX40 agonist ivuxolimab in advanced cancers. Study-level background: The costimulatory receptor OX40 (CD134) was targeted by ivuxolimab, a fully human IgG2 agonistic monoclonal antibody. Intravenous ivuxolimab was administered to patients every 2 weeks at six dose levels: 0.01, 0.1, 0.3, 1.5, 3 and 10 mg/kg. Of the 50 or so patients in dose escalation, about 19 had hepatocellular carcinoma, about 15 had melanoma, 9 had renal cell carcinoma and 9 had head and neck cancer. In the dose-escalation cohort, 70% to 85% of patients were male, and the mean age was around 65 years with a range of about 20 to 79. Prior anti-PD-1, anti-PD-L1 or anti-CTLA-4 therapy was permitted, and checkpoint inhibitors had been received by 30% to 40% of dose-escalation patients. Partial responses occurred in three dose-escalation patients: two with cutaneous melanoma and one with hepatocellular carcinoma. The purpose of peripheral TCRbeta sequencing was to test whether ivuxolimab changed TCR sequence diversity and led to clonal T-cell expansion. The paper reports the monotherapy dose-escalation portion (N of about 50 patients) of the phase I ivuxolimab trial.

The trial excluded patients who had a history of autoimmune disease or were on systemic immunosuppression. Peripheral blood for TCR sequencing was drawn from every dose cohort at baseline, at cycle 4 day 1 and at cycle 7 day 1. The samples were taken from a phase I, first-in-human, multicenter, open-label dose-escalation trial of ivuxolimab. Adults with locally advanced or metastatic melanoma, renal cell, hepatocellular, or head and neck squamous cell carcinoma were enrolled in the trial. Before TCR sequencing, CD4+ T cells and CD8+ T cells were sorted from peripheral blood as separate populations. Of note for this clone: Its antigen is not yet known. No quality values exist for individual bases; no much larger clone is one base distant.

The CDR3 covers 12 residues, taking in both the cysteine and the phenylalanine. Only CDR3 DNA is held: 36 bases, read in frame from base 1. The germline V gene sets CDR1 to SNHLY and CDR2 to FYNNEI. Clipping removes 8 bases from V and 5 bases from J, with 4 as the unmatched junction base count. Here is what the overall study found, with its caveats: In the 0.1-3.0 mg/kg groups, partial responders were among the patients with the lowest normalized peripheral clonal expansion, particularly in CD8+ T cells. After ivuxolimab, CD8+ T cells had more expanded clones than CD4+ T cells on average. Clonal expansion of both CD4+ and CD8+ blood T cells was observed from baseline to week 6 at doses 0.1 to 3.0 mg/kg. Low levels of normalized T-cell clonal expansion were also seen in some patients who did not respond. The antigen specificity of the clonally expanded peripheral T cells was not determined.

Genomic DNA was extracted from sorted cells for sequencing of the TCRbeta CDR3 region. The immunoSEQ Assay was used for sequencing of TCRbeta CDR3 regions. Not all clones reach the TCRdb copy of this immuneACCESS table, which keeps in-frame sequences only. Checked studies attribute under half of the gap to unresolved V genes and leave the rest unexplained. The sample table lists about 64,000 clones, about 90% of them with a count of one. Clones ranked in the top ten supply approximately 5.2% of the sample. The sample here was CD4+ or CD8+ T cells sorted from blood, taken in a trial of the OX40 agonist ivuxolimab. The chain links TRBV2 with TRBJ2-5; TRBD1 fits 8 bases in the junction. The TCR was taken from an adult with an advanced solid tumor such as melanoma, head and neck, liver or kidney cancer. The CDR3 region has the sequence CASGQGRETQYF. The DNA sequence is TGTGCCAGCGGACAGGGACGGGAGACCCAGTACTTC. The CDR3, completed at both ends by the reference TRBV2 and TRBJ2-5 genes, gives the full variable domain EPEVTQTPSHQVTQMGQEVILRCVPISNHLYFYWYRQILGQKVEFLVSFYNNEISEKSEIFDDQFSVERPDGSNFTLKIRSTKLEDSAMYFCASGQGRETQYFGPGTRLLVL.